The sample holds a few counts of the clone carrying this T cell receptor beta chain. This entry comes from a study of radiation and T cells in renal cell carcinoma. Indicated treatment: treatment-naive control, cytoreductive nephrectomy. The tumor was a clear cell renal cell carcinoma. The V gene's germline CDR1 is MNHNY and CDR2 SVGAGI (reference sequence). This CDR3 has 14 amino acids. The V gene end was trimmed by 6 bases and the J gene end by 2 bases; junction bases not matched to a gene: 5. Profiled with immunoSEQ multiplex PCR; TCRdb holds only in-frame clones, not every one. The sample records some 21,000 clones, 45% to 65% being singletons.

The chain links TRBV6-6 to TRBJ2-7; 9 bases agree with TRBD1. This clonotype originated in a human donor with renal cell carcinoma. Sequencing was performed on tumor tissue, taken from a patient whose treatment was nephrectomy without radiotherapy. CDR3 protein: CASRGGQGPYEQYF. The CDR3 nucleotides read TGTGCCAGCAGGGGGGGACAGGGACCCTACGAGCAGTACTTC.